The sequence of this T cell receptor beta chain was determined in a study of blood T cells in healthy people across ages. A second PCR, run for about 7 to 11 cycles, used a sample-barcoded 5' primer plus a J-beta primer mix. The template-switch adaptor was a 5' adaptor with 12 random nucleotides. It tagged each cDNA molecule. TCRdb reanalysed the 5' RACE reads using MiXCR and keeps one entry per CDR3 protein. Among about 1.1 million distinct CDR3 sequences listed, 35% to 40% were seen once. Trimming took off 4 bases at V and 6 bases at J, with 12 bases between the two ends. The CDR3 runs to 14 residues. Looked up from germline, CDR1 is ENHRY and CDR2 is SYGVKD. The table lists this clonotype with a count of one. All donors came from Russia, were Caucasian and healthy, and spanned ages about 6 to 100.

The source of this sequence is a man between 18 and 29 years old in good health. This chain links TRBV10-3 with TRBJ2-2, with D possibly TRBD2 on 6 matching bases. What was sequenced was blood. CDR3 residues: CAISGRAVAGELFF. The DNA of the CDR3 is TGTGCCATCAGTGGGAGGGCAGTTGCCGGGGAGCTGTTTTTT.